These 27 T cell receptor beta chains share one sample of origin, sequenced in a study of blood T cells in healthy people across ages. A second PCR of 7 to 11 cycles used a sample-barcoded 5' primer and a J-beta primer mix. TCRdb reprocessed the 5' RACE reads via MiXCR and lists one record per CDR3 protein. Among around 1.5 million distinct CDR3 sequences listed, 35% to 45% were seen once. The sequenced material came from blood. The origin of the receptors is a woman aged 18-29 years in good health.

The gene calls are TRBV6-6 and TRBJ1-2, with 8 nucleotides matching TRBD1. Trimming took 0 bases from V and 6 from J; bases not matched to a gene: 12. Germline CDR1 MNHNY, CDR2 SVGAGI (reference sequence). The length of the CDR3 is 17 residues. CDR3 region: CASSYSGTGLIFDGYTF. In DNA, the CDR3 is TGTGCCAGCAGTTACTCCGGGACAGGTTTAATTTTTGATGGCTACACCTTC.

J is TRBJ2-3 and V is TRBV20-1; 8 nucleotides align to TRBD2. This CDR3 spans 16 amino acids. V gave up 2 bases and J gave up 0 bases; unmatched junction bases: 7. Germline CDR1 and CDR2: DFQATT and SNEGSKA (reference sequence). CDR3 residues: CSARLPLAESTDTQYF. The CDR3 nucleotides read TGCAGTGCTAGACTACCACTAGCGGAAAGCACAGATACGCAGTATTTT.

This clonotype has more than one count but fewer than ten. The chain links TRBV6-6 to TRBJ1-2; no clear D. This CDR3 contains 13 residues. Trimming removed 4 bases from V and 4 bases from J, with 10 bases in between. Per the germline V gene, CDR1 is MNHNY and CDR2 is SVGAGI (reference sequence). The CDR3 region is CASSLRDRYGYTF. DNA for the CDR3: TGTGCCAGCAGTTTAAGGGATCGCTATGGCTACACCTTC.

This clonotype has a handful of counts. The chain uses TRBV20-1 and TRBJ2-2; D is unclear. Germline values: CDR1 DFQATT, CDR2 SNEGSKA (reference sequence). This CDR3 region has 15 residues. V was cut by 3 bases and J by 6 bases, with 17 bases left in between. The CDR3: CSASVGTPWAGELFF. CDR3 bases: TGCAGTGCTAGCGTGGGCACCCCCTGGGCCGGGGAGCTGTTTTTT.

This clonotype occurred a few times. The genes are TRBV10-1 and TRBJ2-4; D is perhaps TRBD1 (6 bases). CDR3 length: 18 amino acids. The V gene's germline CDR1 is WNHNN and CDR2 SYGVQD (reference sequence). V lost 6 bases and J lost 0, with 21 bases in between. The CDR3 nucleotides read TGCGCCAGCAGGACCGCAGACAGACAGGACCTAGCCAAAAACATTCAGTACTTC. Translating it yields CASRTADRQDLAKNIQYF.

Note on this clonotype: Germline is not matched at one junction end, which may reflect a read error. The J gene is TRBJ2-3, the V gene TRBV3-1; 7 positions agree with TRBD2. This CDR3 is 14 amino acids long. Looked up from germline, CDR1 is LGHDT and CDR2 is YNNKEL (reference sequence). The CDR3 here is CASSPAGDGDTRYF. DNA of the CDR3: TGTGCCAGCAGCCCCGCGGGGGATGGAGATACGCGGTATTTT.

The CDR3 region has the DNA TGTGCCAGCAGTGAAGGGAGAAACAATGAGCAGTTCTTC. Translated: CASSEGRNNEQFF. V is TRBV6-1 and J is TRBJ2-1; D unclear. The germline CDR1 and CDR2 sequences are MNHNS and SASEGT. Trimming shortened V by 1 base and J by 5 bases, and 6 bases separated the two germline ends. The CDR3 is 13 residues long.

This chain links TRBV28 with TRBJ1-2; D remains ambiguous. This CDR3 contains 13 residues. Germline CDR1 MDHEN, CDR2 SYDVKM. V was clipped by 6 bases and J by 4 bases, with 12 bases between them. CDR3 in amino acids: CASRPRASYGYTF. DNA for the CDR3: TGTGCCAGCAGACCCCGGGCCTCCTATGGCTACACCTTC.

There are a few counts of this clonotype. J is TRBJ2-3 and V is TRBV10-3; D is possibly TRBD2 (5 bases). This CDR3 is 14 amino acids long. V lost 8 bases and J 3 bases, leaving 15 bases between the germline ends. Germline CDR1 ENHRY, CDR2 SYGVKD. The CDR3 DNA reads TGTGCCATCGGAGGATCGAGTAGGACAGATACGCAGTATTTT. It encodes CAIGGSSRTDTQYF.

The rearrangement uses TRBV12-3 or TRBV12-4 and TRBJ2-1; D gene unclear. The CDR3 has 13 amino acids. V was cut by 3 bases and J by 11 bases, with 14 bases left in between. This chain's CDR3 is CASSFPGVEKQFF. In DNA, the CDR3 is TGTGCCAGCAGTTTCCCCGGAGTGGAGAAGCAGTTCTTC.

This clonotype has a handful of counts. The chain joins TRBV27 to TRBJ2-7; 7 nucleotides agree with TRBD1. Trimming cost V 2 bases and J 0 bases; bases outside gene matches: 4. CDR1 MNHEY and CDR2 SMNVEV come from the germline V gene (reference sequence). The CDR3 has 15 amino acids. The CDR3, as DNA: TGTGCCAGCAGTTTACTCGGACAGGCCTCCTACGAGCAGTACTTC. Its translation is CASSLLGQASYEQYF.

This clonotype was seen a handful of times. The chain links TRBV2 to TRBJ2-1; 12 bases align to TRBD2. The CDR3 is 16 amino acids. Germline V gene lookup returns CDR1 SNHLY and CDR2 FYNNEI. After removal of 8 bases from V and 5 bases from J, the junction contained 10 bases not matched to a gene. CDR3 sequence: CASYLGLAGGNNEQFF. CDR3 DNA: TGTGCCAGCTACCTGGGGCTAGCGGGAGGGAACAATGAGCAGTTCTTC.

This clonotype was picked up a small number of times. CDR3 bases: TGTGCCAGCAGTACCCGGGACAGTTATAATTCACCCCTCCACTTT. Translation gives CASSTRDSYNSPLHF. This chain connects TRBV27 to TRBJ1-6; TRBD1 agrees at 7 bases. J lost 4 bases, V lost 5 bases, and 5 bases had no gene match. CDR1 and CDR2 from the germline V gene are MNHEY and SMNVEV (reference sequence). CDR3 length equals 15 residues.

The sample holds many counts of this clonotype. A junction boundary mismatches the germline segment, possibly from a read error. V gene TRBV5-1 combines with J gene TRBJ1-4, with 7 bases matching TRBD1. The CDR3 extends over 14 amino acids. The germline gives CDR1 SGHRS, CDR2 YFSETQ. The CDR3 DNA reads TGTGCCAGCAGTCCTGGGACAGCTAATGAAAAACTGTTTTTT. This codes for CASSPGTANEKLFF.

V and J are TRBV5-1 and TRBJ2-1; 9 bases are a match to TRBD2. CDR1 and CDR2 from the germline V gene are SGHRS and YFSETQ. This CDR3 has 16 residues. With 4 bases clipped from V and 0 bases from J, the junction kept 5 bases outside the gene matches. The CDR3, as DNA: TGCGCCAGCAGCCGTGGTAGCGGGAGCTCCTACAATGAGCAGTTCTTC. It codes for CASSRGSGSSYNEQFF.

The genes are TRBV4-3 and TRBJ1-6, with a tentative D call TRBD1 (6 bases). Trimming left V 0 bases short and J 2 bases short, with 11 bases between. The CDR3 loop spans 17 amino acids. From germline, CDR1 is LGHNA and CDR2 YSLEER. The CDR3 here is CASSQERGGTYNSPLHF. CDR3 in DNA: TGCGCCAGCAGCCAAGAGAGGGGGGGCACCTATAATTCACCCCTCCACTTT.

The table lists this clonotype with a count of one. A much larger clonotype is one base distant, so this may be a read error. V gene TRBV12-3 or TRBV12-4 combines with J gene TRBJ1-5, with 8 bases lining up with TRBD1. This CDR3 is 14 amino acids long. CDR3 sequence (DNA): TGTGCCAGCAGTGGACAGGGTGGTAATCAGCCCCGGCATTTT. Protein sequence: CASSGQGGNQPRHF.

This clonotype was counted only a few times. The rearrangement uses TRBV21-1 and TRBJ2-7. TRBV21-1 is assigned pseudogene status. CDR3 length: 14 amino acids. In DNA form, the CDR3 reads TGTGCCAGCAGCCCCAGGCGGATCCTCTACGTGCAGTACTTC. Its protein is CASSPRRILYVQYF.

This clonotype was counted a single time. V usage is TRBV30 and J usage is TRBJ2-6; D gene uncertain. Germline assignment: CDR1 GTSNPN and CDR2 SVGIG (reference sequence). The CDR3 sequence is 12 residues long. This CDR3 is CALHSGANVLTF. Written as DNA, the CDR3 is TGTGCTCTTCATTCCGGGGCCAACGTCCTGACTTTC.

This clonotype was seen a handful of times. CDR3 residues: CSARDFRSSYNEQFF. The CDR3 region has the DNA TGCAGTGCTAGAGATTTTAGGAGTTCATACAATGAGCAGTTCTTC. V and J are TRBV20-1 and TRBJ2-1; D not certain. The CDR3 runs to 15 residues. CDR1 DFQATT and CDR2 SNEGSKA come from the germline V gene (reference sequence). The V gene lost 0 bases and the J gene lost 4 bases, with 13 bases spanning the gap.

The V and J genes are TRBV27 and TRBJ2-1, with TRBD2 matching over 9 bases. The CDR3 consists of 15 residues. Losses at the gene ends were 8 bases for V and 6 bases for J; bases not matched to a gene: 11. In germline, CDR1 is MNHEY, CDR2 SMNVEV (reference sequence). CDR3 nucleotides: TGTGCCAGCCGACTTAGCGGGAGCGTGGGCAATGAGCAGTTCTTC. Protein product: CASRLSGSVGNEQFF.

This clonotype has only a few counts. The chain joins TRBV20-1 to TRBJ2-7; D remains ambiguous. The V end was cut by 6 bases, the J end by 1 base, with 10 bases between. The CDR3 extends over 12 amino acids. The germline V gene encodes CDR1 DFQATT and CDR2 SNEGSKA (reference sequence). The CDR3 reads CSASRRSYEQYF. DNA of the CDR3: TGCAGTGCCTCCAGGCGATCCTACGAGCAGTACTTC.

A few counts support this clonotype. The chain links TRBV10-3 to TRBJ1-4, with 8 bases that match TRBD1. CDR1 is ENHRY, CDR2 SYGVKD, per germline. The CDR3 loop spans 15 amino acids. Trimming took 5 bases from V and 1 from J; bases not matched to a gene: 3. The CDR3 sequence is CAISLDRGTNEKLFF. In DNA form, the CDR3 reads TGTGCCATCAGTCTAGACAGGGGAACTAATGAAAAACTGTTTTTT.

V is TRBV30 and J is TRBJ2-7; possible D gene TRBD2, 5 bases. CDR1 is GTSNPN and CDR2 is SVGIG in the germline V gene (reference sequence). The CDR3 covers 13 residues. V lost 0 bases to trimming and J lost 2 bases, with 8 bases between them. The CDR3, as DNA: TGTGCCTGGAGTGTCGGGGATCCCTACGAGCAGTACTTC. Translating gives CAWSVGDPYEQYF.

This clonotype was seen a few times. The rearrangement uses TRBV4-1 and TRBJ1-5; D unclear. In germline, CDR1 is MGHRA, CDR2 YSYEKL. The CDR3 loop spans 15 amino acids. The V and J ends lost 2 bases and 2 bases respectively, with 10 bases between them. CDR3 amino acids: CASSQSPGGNQPQHF. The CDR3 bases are TGCGCCAGCAGCCAATCTCCCGGAGGCAATCAGCCCCAGCATTTT.

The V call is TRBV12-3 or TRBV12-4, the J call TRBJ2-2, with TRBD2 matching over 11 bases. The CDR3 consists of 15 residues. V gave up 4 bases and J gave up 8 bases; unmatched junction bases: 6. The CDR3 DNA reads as TGTGCCAGCAGTTCTAGCGGGGGGACGGCAGGGGAGCTGTTTTTT. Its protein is CASSSSGGTAGELFF.

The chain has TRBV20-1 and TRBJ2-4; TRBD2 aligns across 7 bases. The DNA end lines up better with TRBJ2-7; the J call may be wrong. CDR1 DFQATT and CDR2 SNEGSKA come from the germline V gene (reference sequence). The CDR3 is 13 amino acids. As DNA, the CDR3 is TGCAGTGCTGCTCCGGGACTACCCAACGAGCAGTACTTC. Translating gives CSAAPGLPNEQYF.